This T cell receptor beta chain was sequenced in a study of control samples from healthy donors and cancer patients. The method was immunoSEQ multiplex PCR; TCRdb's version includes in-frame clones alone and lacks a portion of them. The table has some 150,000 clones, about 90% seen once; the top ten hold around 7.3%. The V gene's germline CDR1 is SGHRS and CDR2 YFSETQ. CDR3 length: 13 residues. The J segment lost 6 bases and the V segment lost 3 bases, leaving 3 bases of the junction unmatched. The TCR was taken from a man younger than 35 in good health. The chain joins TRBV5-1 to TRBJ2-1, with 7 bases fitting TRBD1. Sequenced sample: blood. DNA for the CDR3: TGCGCCAGCAGCTCCAACAGGGGCAATGAGCAGTTCTTC. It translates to CASSSNRGNEQFF.